Reported below is one TCR beta chain. The antigen is not known. One end of the junction fails to match germline, which may point to a read error. Reverse transcription used about 0.45 to 1 ug RNA and random hexamers. In TCRdb, the immunoSEQ multiplex PCR reads were re-called with MiXCR into one record per CDR3 protein. This repertoire shows around 200,000 distinct CDR3 sequences, approximately 95% found once; its top ten account for 0.082%. This CDR3 is built from 16 residues. Germline V CDR1 and CDR2: SSHAT, FNYEAQ (reference sequence). This record belongs to a study of CD8 T cells in Susac syndrome. Study observations and caveats: By the study's own acknowledgment, its TCR sequencing and HLA analysis included relatively few individuals.

The source of this sequence is a human donor with multiple sclerosis. V usage is TRBV7-7 and J usage is TRBJ2-1; the match to TRBD1 covers 8 bases. Sequencing was performed on CD4+ T cells from PBMCs. The CDR3 sequence is CASSLQGRGPEGEQFF. The CDR3 nucleotides read TGTGCTAGCAGCTTACAAGGCAGGGGGCCCGAGGGCGAGCAGTTCTTC.